Described below is a single T cell receptor (beta chain) sequence and its context. This record comes from a study of cytomegalovirus exposure and HLA in healthy donors. Study as a whole: The study's early data release held approximately 91 million unique TCRs from HLA-typed donors.

Donors sampled were nominally healthy, though unrecorded immune exposures were likely. CDR3 length: 15 residues. CDR1 is SGHKS and CDR2 is YYEKEE in the germline V gene (reference sequence). V was clipped by 2 bases and J by 4 bases, with 13 bases between them. PCR used 60 Vbeta primers and 13 Jbeta primers. Profiled with immunoSEQ multiplex PCR; TCRdb holds only in-frame clones, not every one. The sample carries about 54,000 clones, under 90% recorded once. The clonotype originates from a woman younger than 30 in good health and CMV-seronegative. This chain uses TRBV5-5 with TRBJ1-3, with D tentatively TRBD1 (5 bases). The sequenced sample was PBMCs. The CDR3 nucleotides are TGTGCCAGCAGCTTCGCCTCAGGGTTAGGAAACACCATATATTTT. Translated, it gives CASSFASGLGNTIYF.